This T cell receptor beta chain was sequenced for a study of blood T cell repertoires in COVID-19 (dated by TCRdb to about 2020). Regarding the complete study: Collaborator samples came from the United States, Italy and Spain and covered acute and convalescent phases of COVID-19. The material from the prospective study consisted of cDNA or gDNA derived from T cells, B-cell-depleted T cells, or PBMCs. Subjects who had been exposed to COVID-19, were actively infected with it, or had recovered from it provided the deeply sampled blood TCRbeta repertoires that made up the dataset. The repertoires were released in a freely available public database intended as a resource for research on the immune response to SARS-CoV-2. Samples were obtained from the ongoing ImmuneRACE study (first 160 participants) and from over 1,000 subjects provided by 6 global collaborators. A de-identified subject ID, COVID-19 status, age in years and sex were almost always included in the sample metadata. HLA class I and class II types, where available, came from metadata supplied by the sample provider rather than from assay-based typing.

Collaborating institutions collected whole blood in K2EDTA tubes following their own protocols. For TCRbeta analysis, collaborators shipped samples in one of three forms: frozen whole blood, isolated PBMCs, or DNA extracted from either of those sample types. Concerning this clone: Its antigen target is currently unknown. Base qualities are missing; no much larger clone stands one base away.

TCRbeta CDR3 regions were amplified from genomic DNA using the immunoSEQ Assay, a bias-controlled multiplex PCR. Processing in the source paper ran as follows. The number of nucleated cells in each sample was estimated by amplification of reference gene primers within the assay. To quantify the absolute abundance of each unique TCRbeta CDR3 rearrangement, sequence reads were collapsed and filtered. Productive Simpson clonality was computed per sample as the square root of Simpson's diversity index over productive rearrangements. TCRdb limited this immuneACCESS table to in-frame rearrangements with V and J called. A share of clones is missing; checked studies link under half to unresolved V genes, and the rest is unexplained. From that table come the V and J calls and clone size; the DNA was used to work out D and trimming. Recorded for this sample are 71,000 or so clones; around 87% of them occurred a single time. Of the sample, approximately 8% falls within the top ten clones.

The study at large found these results: How much clinical and demographic metadata was included differed by source and by participant, and the metadata was provided uncurated.

The CDR3 runs 16 amino acids, cysteine and phenylalanine included. Only CDR3 DNA remains: 48 bases, in frame from the first base. Sequences SGHAT (CDR1) and FQDESV (CDR2) are obtained from the germline V gene (reference sequence). The germline V end is reduced by 6 bases and the J end by 3 bases; junction bases left unmatched: 8. Sequenced input: peripheral blood. The chain uses TRBV11-1 and TRBJ2-2, with 9 bases matching TRBD1. The clonotype comes from a man aged 45-65 years with active COVID-19. The DNA is as follows: TGTGCCAGCAGGCCACCGGGACAGGGAGACACCGGGGAGCTGTTTTTT. Its amino acids are CASRPPGQGDTGELFF.